A selection of T cell receptor beta chains follows, all from one sample in a study of OX40 agonist ivuxolimab in advanced cancers. Produced via immunoSEQ multiplex PCR; TCRdb's table is partial and in-frame only. This table has fewer than 20,000 clones, 70% to 80% appearing once. This specimen was CD4+ or CD8+ T cells sorted from blood, taken in a trial of the OX40 agonist ivuxolimab. The origin of the receptors is an adult with an advanced solid tumor such as melanoma, head and neck, liver or kidney cancer. The conserved cysteine and the conserved F or W are not part of the CDR3 here.

>TRBV28|TRBJ1-2
ASSLVRDIGSSGYT
>TRBV5-1|TRBJ1-4
ASSYLFPGSAPNEKLF
>TRBV5-8|TRBJ1-2
ASSFSQVTNYGYT
>TRBV5-5|TRBJ2-7
ASSLTADEQY
>TRBV27|TRBJ2-4
ASSPSQGFGSKNIQY
>TRBV30|TRBJ1-1
AWSVWGVGTEAF
>TRBV7-6|TRBJ2-2
ASSNTGTVNTGELF
>TRBV7-9|TRBJ2-5
ASSNRASETQY
>TRBV30|TRBJ1-2
AWSVGDGYT
>TRBV6-6|TRBJ2-2
ASRGTPGNTGELF
>TRBV11-2|TRBJ1-1
ASSLRQGNTEAF
>TRBV2|TRBJ2-7
ASSSDRDYEQY
>TRBV30|TRBJ2-1
AWAPSGVSYNEQF
>TRBV6-5|TRBJ2-2
ASSYLDSNTGELF
>TRBV7-2|TRBJ2-2
ASSLWDRGEDTGELF
>TRBV27|TRBJ2-1
ASSEGEMNEQF
>TRBV6-1|TRBJ1-2
ASSSGDGYT
>TRBV5-5|TRBJ1-1
ASSLAGGQFGEAF
>TRBV27|TRBJ2-7
ASSGTSGSFEQY
>TRBV18|TRBJ1-1
ASSPVTGVLTEAF
>TRBV6-5|TRBJ1-1
ASSRQGGNTEAF
>TRBV27|TRBJ2-6
ASRGANVLT
>TRBV28|TRBJ2-5
ASSLDLAETQY
>TRBV6-5|TRBJ1-2
ASSYSQGAEGYT
>TRBV28|TRBJ1-5
ASSVDRNQPQH
>TRBV27|TRBJ2-7
ASSLGTGSYEQY
>TRBV2|TRBJ2-3
ASSEPFLAGGTDTQY
>TRBV9|TRBJ2-5
ASSVGGGLPGTQY
>TRBV28|TRBJ2-3
ASSLDRTTDTQY
>TRBV21-1|TRBJ1-1
ASSTFPGQGALNTEAF
>TRBV7-9|TRBJ2-2
ASSSGGSATGELF
>TRBV7-9|TRBJ2-7
ASTRTGGHEQY
>TRBV28|TRBJ2-7
ASRLATGSYEQY
>TRBV28|TRBJ1-2
ASSTVYYGYT
>TRBV2|TRBJ2-6
ASSDPGEPGANVLT
>TRBV28|TRBJ1-1
ASSLETGEWTEAF
>TRBV27|TRBJ2-7
ASSLGQSYEQY
>TRBV29-1|TRBJ1-4
RARFMGGGGEKLF
>TRBV28|TRBJ2-3
ASSLAGRDTQY
>TRBV4-1|TRBJ2-7
ASSPGQSYEQY
>TRBV7-6|TRBJ2-7
ASSLGGRGLYEQY
>TRBV9|TRBJ1-1
ASSHQQGIGTEAF
>TRBV6-6|TRBJ2-1
ASSRREAYNEQF
>TRBV28|TRBJ2-5
ASSFREQLQETQY
>TRBV6-1|TRBJ2-7
ASSEGGESVYEQY
>TRBV6-5|TRBJ2-3
ASSYGLASTDTQY
>TRBV28|TRBJ2-7
ASSSLAAGEQY
>TRBV27|TRBJ1-1
ASSWTAKRDTEAF